These T cell receptor beta chains were read from a single sample in a study of regulatory T cells in long-lasting Graves disease. TCRdb used MiXCR to reprocess the multiplex PCR reads, holding one entry per CDR3 protein. The repertoire consists of about 360,000 distinct CDR3 sequences, with 15% to 20% occurring once and the leading ten covering over 20%. These records were also assigned to another study, of T cells in Graves' hyperthyroidism and ophthalmopathy.

The material was peripheral blood mononuclear cells (PBMCs), obtained at new diagnosis, from a patient treated with antithyroid drugs. These receptors all come from a young woman with Graves disease. Both conserved end residues are part of each CDR3. A D gene is named only where the DNA matches it firmly. Expanded clones are given a class, and other clones once, few, many or no size at all.

CDR3 protein: CASSPRGEGAYGYTF; CDR3 DNA: TGTGCCAGCAGTCCCCGCGGTGAGGGGGCCTATGGCTACACCTTC; V gene: TRBV27; clone size: many; J gene: TRBJ1-2; D gene: TRBD1
CDR3 protein: CASSFSASWYEQYF; CDR3 DNA: TGTGCCAGCAGTTTTTCGGCTAGTTGGTACGAGCAGTACTTC; V gene: TRBV12-3/TRBV12-4; clone size: many; J gene: TRBJ2-7; D gene: -
CDR3 protein: CASSAEGGGDTQYF; CDR3 DNA: TGTGCCAGCAGCGCCGAAGGGGGGGGAGATACGCAGTATTTT; V gene: TRBV9; clone size: many; J gene: TRBJ2-3; D gene: -
CDR3 protein: CASSKPGGVYSEAFF; CDR3 DNA: TGTGCCAGTAGTAAGCCAGGGGGCGTTTACTCTGAAGCTTTCTTT; V gene: TRBV6-2/TRBV6-3; clone size: -; J gene: TRBJ1-1; D gene: TRBD1
CDR3 protein: CASSPGPHLYGYTF; CDR3 DNA: TGTGCCAGCAGTCCGGGACCACATTTATATGGCTACACCTTC; V gene: TRBV12-3/TRBV12-4; clone size: few; J gene: TRBJ1-2; D gene: -
CDR3 protein: CASSQVRSRTGENTEAFF; CDR3 DNA: TGTGCCAGCAGCCAAGTTCGAAGTAGGACAGGGGAGAACACTGAAGCTTTCTTT; V gene: TRBV3-1; clone size: many; J gene: TRBJ1-1; D gene: TRBD1
CDR3 protein: CSARDGQPQHF; CDR3 DNA: TGCAGTGCTAGAGATGGTCAGCCCCAGCATTTT; V gene: TRBV20-1; clone size: many; J gene: TRBJ1-5; D gene: -
CDR3 protein: CASSDFRGGAGTDTQYF; CDR3 DNA: TGTGCCAGCAGTGATTTCCGCGGGGGGGCTGGGACAGATACGCAGTATTTT; V gene: TRBV6-1; clone size: few; J gene: TRBJ2-3; D gene: TRBD2
CDR3 protein: CASSFRGWETQYF; CDR3 DNA: TGTGCCAGCAGTTTTAGGGGATGGGAGACCCAGTACTTC; V gene: TRBV12-3/TRBV12-4; clone size: many; J gene: TRBJ2-5; D gene: -
CDR3 protein: CASSLDGHTDTQYF; CDR3 DNA: TGTGCCAGCAGCTTAGACGGGCACACAGATACGCAGTATTTT; V gene: TRBV7-3; clone size: many; J gene: TRBJ2-3; D gene: -
CDR3 protein: CAWKQEPEAFF; CDR3 DNA: TGTGCCTGGAAACAGGAGCCTGAAGCTTTCTTT; V gene: TRBV30; clone size: many; J gene: TRBJ1-1; D gene: -
CDR3 protein: CASNPGRRQGYTF; CDR3 DNA: TGTGCCAGCAATCCAGGGAGAAGGCAGGGCTACACCTTC; V gene: TRBV2; clone size: many; J gene: TRBJ1-2; D gene: -
CDR3 protein: CASSLLQGKETQYF; CDR3 DNA: TGCGCCAGCAGCCTCTTACAGGGGAAAGAGACCCAGTACTTC; V gene: TRBV5-1; clone size: many; J gene: TRBJ2-5; D gene: TRBD1
CDR3 protein: CASSFQRGGHYTQYF; CDR3 DNA: TGTGCCAGCAGTTTTCAGCGGGGGGGCCACTATACGCAGTATTTT; V gene: TRBV12-3/TRBV12-4; clone size: many; J gene: TRBJ2-3; D gene: TRBD2
CDR3 protein: CASQNLLTMSRNEQFF; CDR3 DNA: TGTGCCAGCCAAAACCTACTTACCATGAGTCGGAATGAGCAGTTCTTC; V gene: TRBV6-2/TRBV6-3; clone size: -; J gene: TRBJ2-1; D gene: -
CDR3 protein: CATSDLSGTSGRPQETQYF; CDR3 DNA: TGTGCCACCAGTGATTTGTCGGGAACTAGCGGGAGGCCTCAAGAGACCCAGTACTTC; V gene: TRBV24-1; clone size: many; J gene: TRBJ2-5; D gene: TRBD2
CDR3 protein: CASSLDRINTEAFF; CDR3 DNA: TGCGCCAGCAGCTTGGACAGGATTAACACTGAAGCTTTCTTT; V gene: TRBV5-1; clone size: many; J gene: TRBJ1-1; D gene: -
CDR3 protein: CASSRTGAGGYEQYF; CDR3 DNA: TGTGCCAGCAGCCGGACAGGGGCCGGCGGCTACGAGCAGTACTTC; V gene: TRBV11-1; clone size: many; J gene: TRBJ2-7; D gene: TRBD1
CDR3 protein: CASSPLGQGLETQYF; CDR3 DNA: TGTGCCAGCAGCCCATTAGGGCAGGGTCTAGAGACCCAGTACTTC; V gene: TRBV7-3; clone size: many; J gene: TRBJ2-5; D gene: -
CDR3 protein: CASSEALRVSSYNEQFF; CDR3 DNA: TGTGCCAGCAGTGAAGCGCTTCGGGTTAGCTCCTACAATGAGCAGTTCTTC; V gene: TRBV6-1; clone size: many; J gene: TRBJ2-1; D gene: -
CDR3 protein: CSARDRRESSYEQYF; CDR3 DNA: TGCAGTGCTAGAGATCGGCGGGAAAGCTCCTACGAGCAGTACTTC; V gene: TRBV20-1; clone size: many; J gene: TRBJ2-7; D gene: -
CDR3 protein: CASSSPTGRNQPQHF; CDR3 DNA: TGTGCCAGCAGCTCCCCGACAGGGCGCAATCAGCCCCAGCATTTT; V gene: TRBV11-2; clone size: -; J gene: TRBJ1-5; D gene: TRBD1
CDR3 protein: CASSETSWGAYNEQFF; CDR3 DNA: TGTGCCAGCAGTGAAACCTCGTGGGGGGCCTACAATGAGCAGTTCTTC; V gene: TRBV6-1; clone size: many; J gene: TRBJ2-1; D gene: -
CDR3 protein: CASSSRDRSYEQYF; CDR3 DNA: TGTGCCAGCAGCTCCCGGGACAGATCCTACGAGCAGTACTTC; V gene: TRBV7-9; clone size: few; J gene: TRBJ2-7; D gene: TRBD1
CDR3 protein: CASRLEGDEQFF; CDR3 DNA: TGTGCCAGCAGGCTAGAGGGCGATGAGCAGTTCTTC; V gene: TRBV2; clone size: many; J gene: TRBJ2-1; D gene: -
CDR3 protein: CASSLSTYQPQHF; CDR3 DNA: TGTGCCAGCAGTTTGAGTACTTATCAGCCCCAGCATTTT; V gene: TRBV27; clone size: many; J gene: TRBJ1-5; D gene: -
CDR3 protein: CASSFGVSNQPQHF; CDR3 DNA: TGTGCCAGCAGCTTCGGGGTTAGCAATCAGCCCCAGCATTTT; V gene: TRBV7-9; clone size: many; J gene: TRBJ1-5; D gene: -
CDR3 protein: CASADRSNEKLFF; CDR3 DNA: TGTGCCAGCGCCGACAGGAGTAATGAAAAACTGTTTTTT; V gene: TRBV18; clone size: -; J gene: TRBJ1-4; D gene: -
CDR3 protein: CASTLTSTREQYF; CDR3 DNA: TGTGCCAGCACCCTAACGTCGACTAGGGAGCAGTACTTC; V gene: TRBV28; clone size: many; J gene: TRBJ2-7; D gene: -
CDR3 protein: CASSPTGRGSQPQHF; CDR3 DNA: TGTGCCAGCAGTCCCACGGGCAGGGGCAGTCAGCCCCAGCATTTT; V gene: TRBV12-3/TRBV12-4; clone size: -; J gene: TRBJ1-5; D gene: -
CDR3 protein: CAWSVFGTGRTEAFF; CDR3 DNA: TGTGCCTGGAGTGTATTTGGGACAGGGAGGACTGAAGCTTTCTTT; V gene: TRBV30; clone size: many; J gene: TRBJ1-1; D gene: TRBD1
CDR3 protein: CASSDSRQGNTGELFF; CDR3 DNA: TGTGCCAGCAGTGACTCGAGGCAGGGAAACACCGGGGAGCTGTTTTTT; V gene: TRBV6-4; clone size: many; J gene: TRBJ2-2; D gene: -
CDR3 protein: CASSFDVAQNYNEQFF; CDR3 DNA: TGTGCCAGCAGTTTCGATGTGGCCCAGAACTACAATGAGCAGTTCTTC; V gene: TRBV12-3/TRBV12-4; clone size: many; J gene: TRBJ2-1; D gene: -
CDR3 protein: CASSWAGGDTQYF; CDR3 DNA: TGTGCCAGCAGCTGGGCCGGGGGCGATACGCAGTATTTT; V gene: TRBV2; clone size: many; J gene: TRBJ2-3; D gene: -
CDR3 protein: CASSLALGTGELFF; CDR3 DNA: TGTGCCAGTAGTCTGGCCCTGGGCACCGGGGAGCTGTTTTTT; V gene: TRBV19; clone size: -; J gene: TRBJ2-2; D gene: -
CDR3 protein: CASSEVYPAINNSPLHF; CDR3 DNA: TGTGCCAGCAGTGAAGTTTATCCAGCAATCAATAATTCACCCCTCCACTTT; V gene: TRBV6-1; clone size: few; J gene: TRBJ1-6; D gene: -
CDR3 protein: CASSLEGIRGWRSGNTIYF; CDR3 DNA: TGTGCCAGCAGCTTAGAGGGAATCAGGGGCTGGAGGTCTGGAAACACCATATATTTT; V gene: TRBV11-2; clone size: few; J gene: TRBJ1-3; D gene: -
CDR3 protein: CASSRGQYNEQFF; CDR3 DNA: TGTGCCAGCAGCCGAGGACAGTACAATGAGCAGTTCTTC; V gene: TRBV7-9; clone size: many; J gene: TRBJ2-1; D gene: -
CDR3 protein: CASSLASGAGDTQYF; CDR3 DNA: TGCGCCAGCAGCTTGGCAAGCGGGGCTGGAGATACGCAGTATTTT; V gene: TRBV5-1; clone size: many; J gene: TRBJ2-3; D gene: TRBD2
CDR3 protein: CASSQGRRSTEAFF; CDR3 DNA: TGTGCCAGCAGCCAAGGCCGGAGGAGCACTGAAGCTTTCTTT; V gene: TRBV3-1; clone size: many; J gene: TRBJ1-1; D gene: -